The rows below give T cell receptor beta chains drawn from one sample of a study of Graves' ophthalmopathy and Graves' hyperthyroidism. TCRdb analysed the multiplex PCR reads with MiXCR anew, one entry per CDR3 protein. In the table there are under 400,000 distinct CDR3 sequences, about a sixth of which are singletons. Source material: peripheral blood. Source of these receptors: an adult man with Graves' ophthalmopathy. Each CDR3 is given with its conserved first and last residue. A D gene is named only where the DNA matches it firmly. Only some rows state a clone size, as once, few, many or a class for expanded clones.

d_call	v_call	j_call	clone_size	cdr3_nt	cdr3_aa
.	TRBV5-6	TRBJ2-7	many	TGTGCCAGCAGCTTGGTAGGTGTCTACGAGCAGTACTTC	CASSLVGVYEQYF
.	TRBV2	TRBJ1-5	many	TGTGCCAGCAACTTGGCAGGGGGCAATCAGCCCCAGCATTTT	CASNLAGGNQPQHF
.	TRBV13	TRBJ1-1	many	TGTGCCAGCAGCTTAATGGGGCAGAGGATCGGGAACACTGAAGCTTTCTTT	CASSLMGQRIGNTEAFF
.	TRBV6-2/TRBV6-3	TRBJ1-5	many	TGTGCCAGCAGTTACCCCACAGATCAGCCCCAGCATTTT	CASSYPTDQPQHF
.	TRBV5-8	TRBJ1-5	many	TGTGCCAGCAGACGGAAGACAGGCGCAAATCAGCCCCAGCATTTT	CASRRKTGANQPQHF
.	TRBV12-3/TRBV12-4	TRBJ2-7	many	TGTGCCAGCAGGGGGACCGGGATCTACGAGCAGTACTTC	CASRGTGIYEQYF
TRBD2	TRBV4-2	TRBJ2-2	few	TGTGCCAGCAGCCCGAACGGGCTAGCGGCGAACGCCGGGGAGCTGTTTTTT	CASSPNGLAANAGELFF
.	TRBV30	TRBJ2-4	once	TGTGCCTGGCGAGTGGGGGCTGGCAAAAACGTTCAGTACTTC	CAWRVGAGKNVQYF
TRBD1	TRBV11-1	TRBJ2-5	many	TGTGCCAGCAGCCCCTTTTCCGGGACAGGGGTTGGGGAGACCCAGTACTTC	CASSPFSGTGVGETQYF
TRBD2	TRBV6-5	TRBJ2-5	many	TGTGCCAGCAGTTACGGCGGGGGGGGAGAAGAGACCCAGTACTTC	CASSYGGGGEETQYF
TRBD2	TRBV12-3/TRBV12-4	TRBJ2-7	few	TGTGCCAGCAGTACCGATAGCGGGAGGAAAGGCGAGCAGTACTTC	CASSTDSGRKGEQYF
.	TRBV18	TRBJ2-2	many	TGTGCCAGCTCACCGTCGGTGGGGGAGCTGTTTTTT	CASSPSVGELFF
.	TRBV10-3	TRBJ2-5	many	TGTGCCATCAGACCAGGGGTTTCACAAGAGACCCAGTACTTC	CAIRPGVSQETQYF
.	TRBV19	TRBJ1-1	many	TGTGCCAGTGAAAAATCCGGGGGGATCGACACTGAAGCTTTCTTT	CASEKSGGIDTEAFF
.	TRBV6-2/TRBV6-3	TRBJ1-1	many	TGTGCCAGCAGACCCGACAGCCTGAACACTGAAGCTTTCTTT	CASRPDSLNTEAFF
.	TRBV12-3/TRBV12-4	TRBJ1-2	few	TGTGCCAGCAGTTTATCCAGGGACTATGGCTACACCTTC	CASSLSRDYGYTF
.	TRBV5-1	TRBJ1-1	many	TGCGCCAGCAGCTTTCGGACGGGGGCCGGGAGTACTGAAGCTTTCTTT	CASSFRTGAGSTEAFF
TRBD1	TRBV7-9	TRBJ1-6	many	TGTGCCAGCAGCGCTTGGGACAGGGTCGGCTCACCCCTCCACTTT	CASSAWDRVGSPLHF
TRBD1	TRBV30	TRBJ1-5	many	TGTGCCTGGAGTACGGGACAGGGGGAGATTCAGCCCCAGCATTTT	CAWSTGQGEIQPQHF
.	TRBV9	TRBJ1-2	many	TGTGCCAGCAGCACAAGGTTGGGGGCCTATGGCTACACCTTC	CASSTRLGAYGYTF
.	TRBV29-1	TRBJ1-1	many	TGCAGCGTCTCCAGGGGATGGACTGAAGCTTTCTTT	CSVSRGWTEAFF
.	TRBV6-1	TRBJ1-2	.	TGTGCCAGCAGTCGACGGGAGGTCCGAAGCGGGTATGGCTACACCTTC	CASSRREVRSGYGYTF
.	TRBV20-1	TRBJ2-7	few	TGCAGTGCTTTCCACAGGGCTGGCTACGAGCAGTACTTC	CSAFHRAGYEQYF
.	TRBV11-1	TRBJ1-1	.	TGTGCCAGCAGGCCGGGAACCGGTAGCATGAACACTGAAGCTTTCTTT	CASRPGTGSMNTEAFF
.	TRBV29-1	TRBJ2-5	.	TGCAGCGTTGAAGATGGTTTAGGGGAGACCCAGTACTTC	CSVEDGLGETQYF
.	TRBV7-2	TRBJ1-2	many	TGTGCCAGCAGCTTAGCAGGGAATGGGGGCTACACCTTC	CASSLAGNGGYTF